This TCR beta chain was retrieved from a study of shared clonotypes between healthy human individuals. Study-wide points: Sample collection involved blood only; tissue repertoires are likely different.

The method was immunoSEQ multiplex PCR; TCRdb's version includes in-frame clones alone and lacks a portion of them. Here the sample spans about 2 million clones, about 95% being singletons. Turning to this clone: Its antigen is not identified.

Terminally differentiated effector memory CD45RA+ cells were left out of the naive CD8 fraction, which was CD45RO-negative and positively selected for CCR7. Sequences were obtained from naive CD8+ T cells sorted from blood. This receptor was obtained from a man aged 18 to 35 in good health.

The CDR3 sequence is CASRQTSDPSQETQYF. The DNA for the CDR3 is TGTGCCAGCAGACAAACTAGCGACCCCTCCCAAGAGACCCAGTACTTC. The chain carries TRBV6-6 and TRBJ2-5; 7 bases are shared with TRBD2. Per the germline V gene, CDR1 is MNHNY and CDR2 is SVGAGI (reference sequence). The CDR3 totals 16 residues. Trimming took 6 bases from V and 1 from J; bases not matched to a gene: 11.